This T cell receptor beta chain was recovered during a study of spatial heterogeneity in lung cancer. Background on the study: The count of detected beta-chain sequences consistently exceeded that of alpha-chain sequences.

Time point in this sample: sample taken at primary tumor resection. This clonotype was seen many times. Its target is not known. Notes on the study in general: For expanded intratumoral alpha and beta TCRs, counts tracked tumor mutation counts. Tumor T-cell coverage was an estimated 7% or so for alpha and 13% for beta chains.

Between the trimmed V and J ends, which lost 0 bases and 9 bases, there was a span of 15 bases. The CDR3 contains 15 residues. Germline assignment: CDR1 MGHRA and CDR2 YSYEKL. Every individual TCR cDNA molecule carried its own unique molecular identifier, which allowed correction of PCR and sequencing errors. From the 5' RACE reads, TCRdb called clonotypes with MiXCR, one entry per CDR3 protein. The sample lists approximately 20,000 distinct CDR3 sequences, around 6.5% seen once, with more than 20% in the top ten. The chain recombines TRBV4-1 with TRBJ1-5; no reliable D call. The TCR originated in a female donor with early-stage non-small cell lung cancer. The input for sequencing was lung tumor tissue, taken at surgery. CDR3 in amino acids: CASSQDQAVQGPQHF. The CDR3 nucleotides are TGCGCCAGCAGCCAAGATCAAGCGGTCCAAGGGCCCCAGCATTTT.